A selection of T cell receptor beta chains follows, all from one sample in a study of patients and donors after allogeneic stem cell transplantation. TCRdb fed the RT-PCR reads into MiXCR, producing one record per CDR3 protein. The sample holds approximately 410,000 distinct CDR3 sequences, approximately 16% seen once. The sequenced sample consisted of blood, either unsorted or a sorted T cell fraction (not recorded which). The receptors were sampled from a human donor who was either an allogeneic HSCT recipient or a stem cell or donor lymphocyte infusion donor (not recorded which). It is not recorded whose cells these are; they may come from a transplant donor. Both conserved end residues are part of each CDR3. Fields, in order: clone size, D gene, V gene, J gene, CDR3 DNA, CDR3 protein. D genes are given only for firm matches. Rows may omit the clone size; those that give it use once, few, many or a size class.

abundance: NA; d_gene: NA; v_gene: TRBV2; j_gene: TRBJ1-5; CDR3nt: TGTGCCAGCAGAGGCCCGGGCCACAATCAGCCCCAGCATTTT; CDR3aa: CASRGPGHNQPQHF
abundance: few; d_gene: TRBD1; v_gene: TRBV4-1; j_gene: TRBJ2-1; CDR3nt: TGCGCCAGCAGCCAAGACCCGACAGGGGTCCACTACAATGAGCAGTTCTTC; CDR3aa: CASSQDPTGVHYNEQFF
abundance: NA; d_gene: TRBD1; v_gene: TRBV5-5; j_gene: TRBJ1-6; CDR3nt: TGTGCCAGCAGCAGGGGGACAGGGAGAAACTCACCCCTCCACTTT; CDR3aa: CASSRGTGRNSPLHF
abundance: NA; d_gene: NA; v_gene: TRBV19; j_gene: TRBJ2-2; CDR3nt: TGTGCCAGTACCCCAGGGTGGGGAAGGAACACCGGGGAGCTGTTTTTT; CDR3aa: CASTPGWGRNTGELFF
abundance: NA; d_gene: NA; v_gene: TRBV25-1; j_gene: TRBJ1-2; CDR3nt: TGTGCCAGCAGTCCACAAACAGGGAACGGCTACACCTTC; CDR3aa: CASSPQTGNGYTF
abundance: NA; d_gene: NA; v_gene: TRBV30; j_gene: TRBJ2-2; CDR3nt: TGTGCCTGGAGTTTGGGGCCCGGGGAGCTGTTTTTT; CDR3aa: CAWSLGPGELFF
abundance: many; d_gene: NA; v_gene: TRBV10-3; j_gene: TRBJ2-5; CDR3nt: TGTGCCATCAATCGGAGGCCCCATATGACCCAGTACTTC; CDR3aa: CAINRRPHMTQYF
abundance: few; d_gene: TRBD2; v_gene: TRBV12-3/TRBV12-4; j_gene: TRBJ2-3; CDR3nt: TGTGCCAGCAGTTTATGGCTAGCGGGATTAGCAGATACGCAGTATTTT; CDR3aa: CASSLWLAGLADTQYF
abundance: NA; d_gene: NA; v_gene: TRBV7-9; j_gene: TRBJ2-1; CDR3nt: TGTGCCAGCAGCCCCAACGCCAGGCCCCTCTACAATGAGCAGTTCTTC; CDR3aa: CASSPNARPLYNEQFF
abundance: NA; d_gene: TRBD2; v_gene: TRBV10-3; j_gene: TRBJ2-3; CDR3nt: TGTGCCATCAGTGAACTAGCGGGGTACACAGATACGCAGTATTTT; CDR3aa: CAISELAGYTDTQYF
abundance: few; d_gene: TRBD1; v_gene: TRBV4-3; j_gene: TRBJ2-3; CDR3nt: TGCGCCAGCAGCCAAGAAAGCGACAGGGGAGATACGCAGTATTTT; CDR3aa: CASSQESDRGDTQYF
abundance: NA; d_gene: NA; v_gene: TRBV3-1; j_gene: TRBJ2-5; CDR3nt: TGTGCCAGCAGCCTGGGGGAGAGCCAAGAGACCCAGTACTTC; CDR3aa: CASSLGESQETQYF
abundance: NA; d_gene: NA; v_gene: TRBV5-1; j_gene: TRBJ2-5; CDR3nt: TGCGCCAGCAGCACAGTCTCCCGAGAGACCCAGTACTTC; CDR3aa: CASSTVSRETQYF
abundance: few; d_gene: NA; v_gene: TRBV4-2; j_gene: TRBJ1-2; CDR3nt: TGTGCCAGCAGCCAAGAGGATCGAGGAAACTATGGCTACACCTTC; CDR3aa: CASSQEDRGNYGYTF
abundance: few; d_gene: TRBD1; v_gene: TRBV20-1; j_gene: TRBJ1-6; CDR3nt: TGCAGTGCTAGGAGACAGGGCGGCTCCTATAATTCACCCCTCCACTTT; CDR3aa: CSARRQGGSYNSPLHF
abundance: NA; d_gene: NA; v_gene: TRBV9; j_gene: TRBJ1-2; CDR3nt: TGTGCCAGCAGCGGGTTCGGGGATCCCTTAAACTATGGCTACACCTTC; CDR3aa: CASSGFGDPLNYGYTF
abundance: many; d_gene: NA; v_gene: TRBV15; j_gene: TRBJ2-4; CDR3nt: TGTGCCACCAGCGGGAGAATAACCCTAGCCAAAAACATTCAGTACTTC; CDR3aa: CATSGRITLAKNIQYF
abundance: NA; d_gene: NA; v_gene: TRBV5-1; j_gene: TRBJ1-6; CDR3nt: TGCGCCAGCAGCGAGGACGGAGCGCCTAATTCACCCCTCCACTTT; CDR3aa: CASSEDGAPNSPLHF
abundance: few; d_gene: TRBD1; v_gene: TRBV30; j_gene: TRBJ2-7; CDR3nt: TGTGCCTGGAGAGTCCGGGACAGGGGATTAGTAGGCGAGCAGTACTTC; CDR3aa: CAWRVRDRGLVGEQYF
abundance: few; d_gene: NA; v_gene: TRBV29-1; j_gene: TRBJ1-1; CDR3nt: TGCAGCGTCCTCGAGAGACTGAACACTGAAGCTTTCTTT; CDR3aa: CSVLERLNTEAFF
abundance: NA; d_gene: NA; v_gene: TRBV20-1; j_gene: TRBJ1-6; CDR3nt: TGCAGTGCTAGAGATGATCGCGGGGGACTCACTAATTCACCCCTCCACTTT; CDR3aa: CSARDDRGGLTNSPLHF
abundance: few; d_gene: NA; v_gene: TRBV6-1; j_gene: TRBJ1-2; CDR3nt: TGTGCCAGCATCTCCATCCACTTAACCGGGACGAGGGGCTACACCTTC; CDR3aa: CASISIHLTGTRGYTF
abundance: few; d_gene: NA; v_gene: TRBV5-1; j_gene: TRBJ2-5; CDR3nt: TGCGCCAGCAGCTTGGGTCTAGAAGAGACCCAGTACTTC; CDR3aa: CASSLGLEETQYF
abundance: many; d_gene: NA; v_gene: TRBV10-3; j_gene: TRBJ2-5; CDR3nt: TGTGCCATCAGTGAGATGAGAGAGACCCAGTACTTC; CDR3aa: CAISEMRETQYF
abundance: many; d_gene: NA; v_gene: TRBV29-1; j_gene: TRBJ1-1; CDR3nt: TGCAGCGTGGGAGGGACTGAAGCTTTCTTT; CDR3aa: CSVGGTEAFF
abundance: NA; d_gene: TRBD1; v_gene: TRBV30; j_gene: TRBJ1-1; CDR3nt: TGTGCCTGGAGTGTGACAGGGGCGAGTGAAGCTTTCTTT; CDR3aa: CAWSVTGASEAFF
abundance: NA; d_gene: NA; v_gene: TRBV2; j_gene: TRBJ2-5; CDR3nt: TGTGCCAGCAGCCGGACCCAAGAGACCCAGTACTTC; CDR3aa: CASSRTQETQYF
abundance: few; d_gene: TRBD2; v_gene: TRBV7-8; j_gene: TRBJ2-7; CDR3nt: TGTGCCAGCAGCTTAGGCAGCGGGAGGTCCTACGAGCAGTACTTC; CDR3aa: CASSLGSGRSYEQYF
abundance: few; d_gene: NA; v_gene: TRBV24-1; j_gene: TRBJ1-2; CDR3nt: TGTGCCACCAGTGACCGGGCTCCGGGTCTCTATGGCTACACCTTC; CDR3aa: CATSDRAPGLYGYTF
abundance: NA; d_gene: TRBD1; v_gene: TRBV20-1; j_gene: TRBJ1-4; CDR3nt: TGCAGTGCGCAGGGGGCCGTTAATGAAAAACTGTTTTTT; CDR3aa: CSAQGAVNEKLFF
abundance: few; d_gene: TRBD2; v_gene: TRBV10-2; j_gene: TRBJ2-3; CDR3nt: TGCGCCAGCAGTCTCCCGACTAGCGGTTTCACAGATACGCAGTATTTT; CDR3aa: CASSLPTSGFTDTQYF
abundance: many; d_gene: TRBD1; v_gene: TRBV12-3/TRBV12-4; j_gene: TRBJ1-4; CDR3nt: TGTGCCAGCACCGCGACAGGGGAGGGTGAAAAACTGTTTTTT; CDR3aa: CASTATGEGEKLFF
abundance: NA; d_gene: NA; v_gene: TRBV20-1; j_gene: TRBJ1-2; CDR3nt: TGCAGTGCTAGAGTCGAGGCGGGCTATGGCTACACCTTC; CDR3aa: CSARVEAGYGYTF
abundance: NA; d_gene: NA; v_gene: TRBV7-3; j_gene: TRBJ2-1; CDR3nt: TGTGCCAGCAGCCCCGAGAGGGGACGAGGGCAGTTCTTC; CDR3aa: CASSPERGRGQFF
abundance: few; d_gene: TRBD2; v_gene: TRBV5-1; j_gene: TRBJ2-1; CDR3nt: TGCGCCAGCAGCTTAGAGGGGCTAGCGGGAGTTGACGAGCAGTTCTTC; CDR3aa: CASSLEGLAGVDEQFF
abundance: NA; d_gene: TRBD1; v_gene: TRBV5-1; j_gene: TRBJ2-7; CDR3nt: TGCGCCAGCAGCCGAAATCGGGGACAGGGGAGGGACGAGCAGTACTTC; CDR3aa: CASSRNRGQGRDEQYF
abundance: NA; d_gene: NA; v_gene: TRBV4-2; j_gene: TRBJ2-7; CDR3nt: TGTGCCAGCAGCCAAGACAGCGCAAGCTCCTACGAGCAGTACTTC; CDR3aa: CASSQDSASSYEQYF
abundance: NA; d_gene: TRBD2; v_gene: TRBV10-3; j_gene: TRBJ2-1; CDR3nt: TGTGCCATCAGCTCCCTAGCGGGCCCCTACAATGAGCAGTTCTTC; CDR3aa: CAISSLAGPYNEQFF
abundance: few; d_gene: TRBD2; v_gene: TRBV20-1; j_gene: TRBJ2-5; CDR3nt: TGCAGTGCTAGAGATCAGGAGGGACTAGCGGGGGCGGAGACCCAGTACTTC; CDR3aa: CSARDQEGLAGAETQYF
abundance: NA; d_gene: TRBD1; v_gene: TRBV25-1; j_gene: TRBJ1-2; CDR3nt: TGTGCCAGCAGCACTTCGGACAGGGGGCTTGGCGGCTACACCTTC; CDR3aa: CASSTSDRGLGGYTF
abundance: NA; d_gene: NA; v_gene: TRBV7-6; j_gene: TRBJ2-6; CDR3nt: TGTGCCAGCAGCTACAGGCCTGGGGCCAACGTCCTGACTTTC; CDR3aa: CASSYRPGANVLTF
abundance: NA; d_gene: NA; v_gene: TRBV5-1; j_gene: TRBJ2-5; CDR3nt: TGCGCCACCAGGACATCTACGGAGACCCAGTACTTC; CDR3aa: CATRTSTETQYF
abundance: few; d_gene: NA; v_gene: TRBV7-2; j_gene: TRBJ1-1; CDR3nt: TGTGCCAGCAGCTTAGAGGGGCGGTCGAACACTGAAGCTTTCTTT; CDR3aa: CASSLEGRSNTEAFF
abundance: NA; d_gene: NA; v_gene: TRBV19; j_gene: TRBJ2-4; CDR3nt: TGTGCCAGTAGTATCAGTGGGCAGCTTAAAAACATTCAGTACTTC; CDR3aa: CASSISGQLKNIQYF
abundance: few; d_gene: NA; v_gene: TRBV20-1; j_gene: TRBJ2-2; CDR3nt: NA; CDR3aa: CSARDSLAGDRELFFF
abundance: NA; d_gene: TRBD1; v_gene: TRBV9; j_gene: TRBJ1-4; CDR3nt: TGTGCCAGCAGCGTAGGGGACAGCAATGAAAAACTGTTTTTT; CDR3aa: CASSVGDSNEKLFF
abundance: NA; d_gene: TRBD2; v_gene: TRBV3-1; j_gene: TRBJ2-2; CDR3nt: TGTGCCAGCAGCCCTAGTGGACTAGCGACCGGGGAGCTGTTTTTT; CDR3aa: CASSPSGLATGELFF
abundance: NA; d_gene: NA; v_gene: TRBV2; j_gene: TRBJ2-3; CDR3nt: TGTGCCAGCAGCCCGGTCCTGAAGACCGATACGCAGTATTTT; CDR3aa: CASSPVLKTDTQYF